The 19 T cell receptor beta chains presented below share a single source sample, sequenced in a study of TIL therapy for anti-PD-1-resistant metastatic lung cancer. This was the immunoSEQ v3 assay. Some clones are missing from TCRdb's copy, which holds only in-frame ones; the method was immunoSEQ multiplex PCR. This table holds about 32,000 clones, about 80% found once. The time point here: pre-treatment sample, taken before nivolumab and TIL therapy. This specimen was blood, taken at baseline. The receptors here all came from a woman aged 25 to 80 with non-small cell lung cancer.

The rearrangement uses TRBV7-9 and TRBJ1-4; D ambiguous. Germline V gene lookup returns CDR1 SEHNR and CDR2 FQNEAQ (reference sequence). The V gene lost 6 bases and the J gene lost 4 bases, with 27 bases spanning the gap. This CDR3 is 19 amino acids long. CDR3 region: CASRGYGLRDPRNNEKLFF. The CDR3 DNA is TGTGCCAGCAGAGGCTATGGGCTAAGAGATCCGAGGAATAATGAAAAACTGTTTTTT.

The chain is built from TRBV2 and TRBJ1-1, with D possibly TRBD1 on 6 matching bases. The CDR3 has 13 amino acids. Germline lookup yields CDR1 SNHLY and CDR2 FYNNEI. V lost 4 bases and J lost 5, with 11 bases in between. Written as DNA, the CDR3 is TGTGCCAGCAGTGTCAGGGGAGGTACTGAAGCTTTCTTT. Amino acids: CASSVRGGTEAFF. The whole variable domain, remainder taken from reference TRBV2 and TRBJ1-1, is EPEVTQTPSHQVTQMGQEVILRCVPISNHLYFYWYRQILGQKVEFLVSFYNNEISEKSEIFDDQFSVERPDGSNFTLKIRSTKLEDSAMYFCASSVRGGTEAFFGQGTRLTVV.

This chain links TRBV6-1 with TRBJ1-4, with TRBD1 as a possible D gene (5 bases). This CDR3 is 17 amino acids long. V shed 4 bases and J shed 2 bases, with 17 bases lying between them. Germline CDR1 reads MNHNS; CDR2 reads SASEGT. The CDR3 reads CASSGGGGSYTNEKLFF. CDR3 DNA: TGTGCCAGCAGTGGCGGCGGGGGGTCGTATACTAATGAAAAACTGTTTTTT.

This clone was seen only a few times. The gene calls are TRBV29-1 and TRBJ1-2; unclear D gene. The CDR3 is made up of 13 amino acids. V shed 4 bases and J shed 4 bases, with 13 bases lying between them. CDR1 and CDR2 from the germline V gene are SQVTM and ANQGSEA. In nucleotides, the CDR3 is TGCAGCGTTGGGAAAGGACTGGGCTATGGCTACACCTTC. Its translation is CSVGKGLGYGYTF. Looking up the rest from reference TRBV29-1 and TRBJ1-2 gives the full variable domain: SAVISQKPSRDICQRGTSLTIQCQVDSQVTMMFWYRQQPGQSLTLIATANQGSEATYESGFVIDKFPISRPNLTFSTLTVSNMSPEDSSIYLCSVGKGLGYGYTFGSGTRLTVV.

The V gene is TRBV27, the J gene TRBJ1-2; D unresolved. The CDR3 length is 15 residues. The germline V gene has CDR1 MNHEY and CDR2 SMNVEV (reference sequence). V was trimmed by 0 bases and J by 7 bases, leaving 15 bases between them. The CDR3 DNA is TGTGCCAGCAGTTTATCCCCTCAGGTTCGAAGTGGCTACACCTTC. Its protein product is CASSLSPQVRSGYTF.

V usage is TRBV6-1 and J usage is TRBJ1-1, with D tentatively TRBD1 (5 bases). Trimming shortened V by 4 bases and J by 3 bases, and 15 bases separated the two germline ends. The CDR3 extends over 15 amino acids. Germline V lookup: CDR1 MNHNS, CDR2 SASEGT. CDR3 in amino acids: CASSAQVPGDTEAFF. The CDR3 DNA reads TGTGCCAGCAGTGCCCAGGTGCCGGGGGACACTGAAGCTTTCTTT.

CDR3 coding DNA: TGTGCCAGCAGCCAAGTGGGGGCCCGAGATACGCAGTATTTT. Protein sequence: CASSQVGARDTQYF. The V gene is TRBV14, the J gene TRBJ2-3; maybe TRBD1 (6 bases). The V end was cut by 1 base, the J end by 5 bases, with 10 bases between. Germline V lookup: CDR1 SGHDN, CDR2 FVKESK. The CDR3 is 14 residues long.

V gene TRBV7-2 combines with J gene TRBJ2-3; 8 nucleotides align to TRBD2. The CDR3 is made up of 15 amino acids. Germline V gene data show CDR1 as SGHTA and CDR2 as FQGNSA. V was pared by 4 bases and J by 8 bases, with 11 bases of the junction left unmatched. The chain's CDR3 is CASSYLAAGESTQYF. As DNA, the CDR3 is TGTGCCAGCAGCTATTTGGCAGCGGGAGAAAGTACGCAGTATTTT.

This clone was counted only a few times. This sequence joins TRBV2 and TRBJ2-3, with D possibly being TRBD2 (7 bases). From germline, CDR1 is SNHLY and CDR2 FYNNEI. V was clipped by 7 bases and J by 1 base, with 12 bases between them. This CDR3 region has 14 residues. The CDR3 bases are TGTGCCAGCACGGCGGGGGCGGGCACAGATACGCAGTATTTT. Encoded protein: CASTAGAGTDTQYF.

The CDR3 region is CASSEEQGATDTQYF. CDR3 bases: TGTGCCAGCAGTGAAGAACAGGGGGCTACAGATACGCAGTATTTT. The chain is built from TRBV6-4 and TRBJ2-3; 9 nucleotides agree with TRBD1. The ends lost 3 bases at V and 3 bases at J; junction bases unmatched: 4. Germline V lookup: CDR1 MRHNA, CDR2 SNTAGT. The CDR3 runs to 15 residues.

The rearrangement uses TRBV5-1 and TRBJ2-5; TRBD1 might be the D (5 bases). Germline CDR1 SGHRS, CDR2 YFSETQ. V lost 1 base and J 3 bases, leaving 7 bases between the germline ends. This CDR3 spans 13 amino acids. CDR3 sequence reads: CASSLQGEETQYF. Written as DNA, the CDR3 is TGCGCCAGCAGCTTGCAAGGGGAAGAGACCCAGTACTTC.

V gene TRBV7-6 combines with J gene TRBJ2-2, with TRBD2 matching 7 bases. Germline loops: CDR1 SGHVS, CDR2 FNYEAQ. This CDR3 has 18 residues. With 1 base clipped from V and 6 bases from J, the junction kept 14 bases outside the gene matches. The CDR3 DNA sequence: TGTGCCAGCAGCTTAGATACGCGGGAGAGCTGGCGTGCCGGGGAGCTGTTTTTT. This gives the protein CASSLDTRESWRAGELFF.

V is TRBV9 and J is TRBJ1-2; D gene uncertain. The CDR3 covers 13 residues. The V end was cut by 0 bases, the J end by 8 bases, with 11 bases between. Germline loops: CDR1 SGDLS, CDR2 YYNGEE. CDR3 protein: CASSVAPAVGYTF. As DNA, the CDR3 is TGTGCCAGCAGCGTAGCGCCGGCGGTGGGCTACACCTTC.

The CDR3 here is CAWSPLQGRAFF. The CDR3 coding sequence is TGTGCCTGGAGTCCCTTACAGGGGCGGGCTTTCTTT. This chain links TRBV30 with TRBJ1-1; the match to TRBD1 covers 7 bases. The CDR3 is 12 residues long. Germline V gives CDR1 GTSNPN, CDR2 SVGIG (reference sequence). Losses at the gene ends were 2 bases for V and 11 bases for J; bases not matched to a gene: 8.

The chain uses TRBV28 and TRBJ2-2; 9 bases agree with TRBD1. The junction had 9 bases not matched to a gene; V was cut back by 6 bases and J by 4 bases. The CDR3 totals 16 residues. From germline, CDR1 is MDHEN and CDR2 SYDVKM. Written as DNA, the CDR3 is TGTGCCAGCAGACGCACCGGGACAGGGTTCACCGGGGAGCTGTTTTTT. It specifies CASRRTGTGFTGELFF.

The chain uses TRBV10-3 and TRBJ2-2, with D possibly being TRBD1 (7 bases). Germline V lookup: CDR1 ENHRY, CDR2 SYGVKD. The CDR3 consists of 14 residues. Trimming pared 4 bases from V and 5 bases from J, leaving 11 bases between. CDR3 DNA sequence: TGTGCCATCAGTGTCAGGGGGGCGACCGGGGAGCTGTTTTTT. This sequence encodes CAISVRGATGELFF.

The chain is built from TRBV9 and TRBJ2-3; no reliable D call. V was cut by 2 bases and J by 6 bases, with 7 bases left in between. CDR3 length: 12 amino acids. Germline CDR1 is SGDLS and CDR2 is YYNGEE. CDR3 nucleotides: TGTGCCAGCAGCGTCACCATGGATACGCAGTATTTT. Amino acid sequence: CASSVTMDTQYF.

This clone was counted only a few times. The V and J genes are TRBV30 and TRBJ1-5; the match to TRBD1 covers 9 bases. V was pared by 5 bases and J by 1 base, with 0 bases of the junction left unmatched. The CDR3 length is 13 residues. The germline CDR1 and CDR2 sequences are GTSNPN and SVGIG (reference sequence). In nucleotides, the CDR3 is TGTGCCTGGGGACAGGGGAGCAATCAGCCCCAGCATTTT. It yields the protein CAWGQGSNQPQHF.

This chain joins TRBV30 and TRBJ1-6; D gene ambiguous. The V gene lost 0 bases and the J gene lost 7 bases, with 7 bases spanning the gap. CDR3 length: 13 amino acids. Germline CDR1 GTSNPN, CDR2 SVGIG (reference sequence). The CDR3 protein is CAWSVFGNSPLHF. DNA of the CDR3: TGTGCCTGGAGTGTCTTTGGAAATTCACCCCTCCACTTT.